A single sample gave rise to the 26 T cell receptor beta chains below, sequenced in a study of CD8 T cells in ankylosing spondylitis. From the 5' RACE reads, TCRdb called clonotypes with MiXCR, one entry per CDR3 protein. Of 250,000 to 300,000 distinct CDR3 sequences in the sample, approximately 20% were seen once. Sequencing used blood, either unsorted or a sorted T cell fraction (not recorded which). The receptors derive from a male donor with ankylosing spondylitis or in good health (not recorded which).

This clonotype was detected ten times or more. The chain combines TRBV20-1 with TRBJ2-1, with 11 bases fitting TRBD2. Germline V CDR1 and CDR2: DFQATT, SNEGSKA (reference sequence). Losses at the gene ends were 6 bases for V and 3 bases for J; bases not matched to a gene: 7. The CDR3 sequence is 15 residues long. The CDR3 DNA follows: TGCAGTGCCTCGGGACTAGCGGAGGTCTACAATGAGCAGTTCTTC. Amino acids: CSASGLAEVYNEQFF.

CDR3: CSARKVSGGAPTDTQYF. DNA of the CDR3: TGCAGTGCTCGAAAGGTTTCGGGCGGGGCGCCCACAGATACGCAGTATTTT. The V and J genes are TRBV20-1 and TRBJ2-3; a weak D match, TRBD2 (6 bases). CDR3 length: 17 residues. Trimming removed 5 bases from V and 2 bases from J, with 23 bases in between. From germline, CDR1 is DFQATT and CDR2 SNEGSKA (reference sequence).

This clonotype was seen more than once but under ten times. This sequence joins TRBV12-3 or TRBV12-4 and TRBJ2-1, with D perhaps TRBD1 or TRBD2 (7 bases each). The CDR3 runs to 14 residues. The germline V and J ends were trimmed by 4 bases and 7 bases, with 14 bases remaining between them. The CDR3 spells CASSSPGGGNEQFF. The CDR3 DNA sequence: TGTGCCAGCAGTTCCCCAGGGGGGGGTAATGAGCAGTTCTTC.

J is TRBJ2-3 and V is TRBV15, with D hard to call. Germline V lookup: CDR1 LNHNV, CDR2 YYDKDF (reference sequence). This CDR3 spans 17 amino acids. V was pared by 1 base and J by 3 bases, with 17 bases between. The CDR3 nucleotides are TGTGCCACCAGCAGAGGGGTAACGGACCTGGGGACAGATACGCAGTATTTT. Its translation: CATSRGVTDLGTDTQYF.

This clonotype was counted between two and nine times. The V and J genes are TRBV29-1 and TRBJ2-3, with unresolved D. CDR3 size: 14 residues. Trimming shortened V by 3 bases and J by 7 bases, and 17 bases separated the two germline ends. Per the germline V gene, CDR1 is SQVTM and CDR2 is ANQGSEA. DNA for the CDR3: TGCAGCGTTGAGGTCAGACCAGACCCTCATACGCAGTATTTT. It encodes CSVEVRPDPHTQYF.

The chain has TRBV12-3 or TRBV12-4 and TRBJ2-1; D may match TRBD1 or TRBD2 (5 bases each). Trimming stripped 6 bases from V and 5 bases from J, with 8 bases between. The CDR3 spans 12 residues. CDR3 coding DNA: TGTGCCAGCAGGGGGACCAACAATGAGCAGTTCTTC. Its translation: CASRGTNNEQFF.

This clonotype was seen a few times. The chain couples TRBV7-7 to TRBJ2-5; a weak D match, TRBD2 (5 bases). Germline V gene data show CDR1 as SSHAT and CDR2 as FNYEAQ (reference sequence). V lost 0 bases to trimming and J lost 1 base, with 12 bases between them. The CDR3 totals 16 residues. The CDR3 spells CASSLAGGPSQETQYF. DNA of the CDR3: TGTGCCAGCAGCTTAGCGGGCGGGCCTAGCCAAGAGACCCAGTACTTC.

This clonotype was seen just once. The chain couples TRBV5-1 to TRBJ2-6; D gene uncertain. The V and J ends lost 0 bases and 1 base respectively, with 11 bases between them. Per germline, CDR1 SGHRS and CDR2 YFSETQ. The CDR3 is made up of 17 amino acids. This CDR3 is CASSLGSVGSGANVLTF. CDR3 sequence (DNA): TGCGCCAGCAGCTTGGGATCGGTGGGTTCTGGGGCCAACGTCCTGACTTTC.

Remarks on this clonotype: This may arise from a read error, as a much more abundant clone is one base away. V and J are TRBV7-3 and TRBJ2-3; 7 bases map to TRBD2. The CDR3 sequence is 17 residues long. CDR1 is SGHTA, CDR2 FQGTGA, per germline. The CDR3 here is CAGSLFSLGERGDTQYF. The DNA of the CDR3 is TGTGCCGGCAGCTTATTTTCGTTAGGGGAGCGGGGAGATACGCAGTATTTT.

This clonotype showed up just a few times. The V and J genes are TRBV12-3 or TRBV12-4 and TRBJ2-2; TRBD1 matches at 7 bases. Trimming took 7 bases from V and 5 from J; bases not matched to a gene: 10. The CDR3 loop spans 15 amino acids. The DNA for the CDR3 is TGTGCCAGCACCCGGGGTGACAGGGAGACCGGGGAGCTGTTTTTT. This codes for CASTRGDRETGELFF.

This clonotype was counted between two and nine times. The rearrangement joins TRBV27 to TRBJ2-3, with 7 positions matching TRBD2. The V and J ends lost 2 bases and 2 bases, in that order; junction bases with no gene match: 4. Germline CDR1 reads MNHEY; CDR2 reads SMNVEV (reference sequence). The CDR3 length is 15 residues. The CDR3 loop is CASSLSGVITDTQYF. The CDR3 nucleotides read TGTGCCAGCAGTTTAAGCGGGGTAATCACAGATACGCAGTATTTT.

The chain combines TRBV6-1 with TRBJ1-5; D is undetermined. Trimming cost V 6 bases and J 2 bases, with 11 bases left between them. There are 14 residues in the CDR3. Per germline, CDR1 MNHNS and CDR2 SASEGT. CDR3 residues: CASSRVSGNQPQHF. The CDR3, as DNA: TGTGCCAGCAGCCGGGTGTCGGGCAATCAGCCCCAGCATTTT.

This clonotype showed up just a few times. V usage is TRBV20-1 and J usage is TRBJ2-3, with no clear D. Germline lookup yields CDR1 DFQATT and CDR2 SNEGSKA (reference sequence). This CDR3 spans 11 amino acids. The V end was cut by 6 bases, the J end by 0 bases, with 4 bases between. CDR3 in amino acids: CSARSTDTQYF. CDR3 nucleotide sequence: TGCAGTGCGCGTAGCACAGATACGCAGTATTTT.

This clonotype was observed at least ten times. V and J are TRBV6-1 and TRBJ1-5; tentatively, D is TRBD1 (6 bases). The CDR3 has 13 amino acids. Trimming removed 7 bases from V and 4 bases from J, with 11 bases in between. Germline assignment: CDR1 MNHNS and CDR2 SASEGT. CDR3 in amino acids: CASTGQWNQPQHF. CDR3 DNA sequence: TGTGCCAGCACTGGACAGTGGAATCAGCCCCAGCATTTT.

This clonotype has more than one count but fewer than ten. J is TRBJ1-1 and V is TRBV5-1, with D possibly being TRBD1 (6 bases). CDR1 and CDR2 (germline): SGHRS, YFSETQ. The CDR3 runs to 14 residues. Trimming cost V 5 bases and J 6 bases, with 17 bases left between them. The CDR3 protein is CASRGDTQTSEAFF. The CDR3 DNA reads TGCGCCAGCAGAGGGGACACCCAGACCTCTGAAGCTTTCTTT.

The CDR3 DNA reads as TGTGCCAGCACCCGGGTAGGAAATTCACCCCTCCACTTT. Translation gives CASTRVGNSPLHF. The V and J genes are TRBV6-1 and TRBJ1-6, with no clear D. V lost 7 bases and J 7 bases, leaving 11 bases between the germline ends. Germline values: CDR1 MNHNS, CDR2 SASEGT. CDR3 length: 13 amino acids.

Concerning this clonotype: This may come from a read error, since a much larger clone is one base off. V usage is TRBV5-6 and J usage is TRBJ2-5, with a weak D call TRBD1 (5 bases). Germline CDR1 SGHDT, CDR2 YYEEEE. CDR3 size: 14 residues. CDR3 in DNA: TGTGCCGGCAGCAGAACGACAGTACAAGAGACCCAGTACTTC. Amino acids: CAGSRTTVQETQYF.

Turning to this clonotype: Its ends do not fully match the called genes, so a read error is possible. V gene TRBV5-1 combines with J gene TRBJ1-2; D possibly corresponds to TRBD1 (5 bases). Per germline, CDR1 SGHRS and CDR2 YFSETQ. There are 15 residues in the CDR3. CDR3 sequence reads: CASSLDAGFSYGYTF. CDR3 bases: TGCGCCAGTAGCTTGGACGCAGGGTTCTCCTATGGCTACACCTTC.

Only a few counts were recorded for this clonotype. The genes are TRBV28 and TRBJ2-3; D unclear. V shed 5 bases and J shed 4 bases, with 10 bases lying between them. The CDR3 spans 13 residues. Germline CDR1 reads MDHEN; CDR2 reads SYDVKM. CDR3 coding DNA: TGTGCCAGCAGTGCGTCTGGGCCAGATACGCAGTATTTT. Translated, it gives CASSASGPDTQYF.

The table lists this clonotype with a few counts. The chain joins TRBV6-2 or TRBV6-3 to TRBJ1-5; a weak D match, TRBD1 (6 bases). V lost 7 bases and J lost 3, with 16 bases in between. CDR3 length: 15 amino acids. CDR1 and CDR2 from the germline V gene are MNHEY and SVGEGT. CDR3 residues: CASTPGDRLNQPQHF. For the CDR3, the DNA is TGTGCCAGCACCCCTGGTGACAGGCTCAATCAGCCCCAGCATTTT.

The rearrangement links TRBV12-3 or TRBV12-4 to TRBJ2-5, with D hard to call. Trimming removed 5 bases at V and 2 bases at J, with 15 bases between. This CDR3 has 15 amino acids. The chain's CDR3 is CASSPPQGIQETQYF. The CDR3 DNA follows: TGTGCCAGCAGTCCTCCGCAAGGGATTCAAGAGACCCAGTACTTC.

The V call is TRBV4-2, the J call TRBJ1-4; 9 bases are shared with TRBD1. Germline CDR1 and CDR2: LGHNA and YNFKEQ. V dropped 4 bases and J dropped 0; count of bases not matched to a gene: 3. The CDR3 is 16 amino acids. This CDR3 reads CASSRTGVTTNEKLFF. The DNA of the CDR3 is TGTGCCAGCAGCCGGACAGGGGTCACAACTAATGAAAAACTGTTTTTT.

This clonotype has just a few counts. The chain is built from TRBV27 and TRBJ2-1; 9 nucleotides match TRBD2. Germline CDR1 reads MNHEY; CDR2 reads SMNVEV (reference sequence). V shed 8 bases, J shed 0 bases, and the junction held 8 bases outside the gene matches. The CDR3 extends over 16 amino acids. CDR3 in amino acids: CASGSAGGSSYNEQFF. In nucleotides, the CDR3 is TGTGCCAGCGGATCGGCGGGAGGGAGCTCCTACAATGAGCAGTTCTTC.

In this sample, this clonotype turned up many times. The V gene is TRBV10-2, the J gene TRBJ1-1; 7 bases agree with TRBD1. J lost 3 bases, V lost 3 bases, and 4 bases had no gene match. Germline V gene lookup returns CDR1 WSHSY and CDR2 SAAADI. This CDR3 has 14 residues. CDR3 sequence reads: CASSEQQGYTEAFF. The CDR3 nucleotides are TGCGCCAGCAGTGAACAACAGGGGTACACTGAAGCTTTCTTT.

There are a few counts of this clonotype. V usage is TRBV14 and J usage is TRBJ2-4; D unresolved. The CDR3 extends over 16 amino acids. With 0 bases removed from V and 1 base from J, the gap between germline ends came to 10 bases. The germline CDR1 and CDR2 sequences are SGHDN and FVKESK. The DNA of the CDR3 is TGTGCCAGCAGCCAAGATTCAAGATTGGCCAAAAACATTCAGTACTTC. Translation: CASSQDSRLAKNIQYF.

This clonotype was observed at least ten times. This chain links TRBV27 with TRBJ2-2, with a weak D call TRBD2 (6 bases). Trimming stripped 4 bases from V and 4 bases from J, with 16 bases between. This CDR3 spans 16 amino acids. The germline CDR1 and CDR2 sequences are MNHEY and SMNVEV (reference sequence). The CDR3 DNA reads TGTGCCAGCAGTTCGAACACGGGGGTCTCCACCGGGGAGCTGTTTTTT. It codes for CASSSNTGVSTGELFF.